Sequencing of this T cell receptor beta chain was carried out in a study of T cell changes during pregnancy in multiple sclerosis. Generated by immunoSEQ multiplex PCR, the TCRdb table keeps only in-frame clones and is missing some. Seen here are 45,000 or so clones, 95% to 96% observed once, and the top ten hold over 0.8%. There are 15 residues in the CDR3. V trimming: 5 bases; J trimming: 4 bases; junction bases outside the gene matches: 7. Germline assignment: CDR1 MGHDK and CDR2 SYGVNS. The TCR sequence derives from a female donor with multiple sclerosis, enrolled in a pregnancy study. The specimen comprised peripheral blood, sampled in the second trimester of pregnancy. The genes are TRBV25-1 and TRBJ2-2, with 7 bases that match TRBD2. CDR3 in DNA: TGTGCCAGCAGTCCTTCCCGCGGGAGCACCGGGGAGCTGTTTTTT. Protein product: CASSPSRGSTGELFF.